One and the same sample provided the 27 T cell receptor beta chains below, sequenced in a study of T cells in localized non-small cell lung cancer. Assay: immunoSEQ multiplex PCR; the TCRdb copy retains only in-frame clones and omits some. The sample gives tens of thousands of clones, 90% of which show up once; around 0.99% is in the top ten. The sequencing used peripheral blood, collected before any cancer treatment. The receptors come from a woman aged 35 to 70 with stage I lung adenocarcinoma.

The chain couples TRBV7-2 to TRBJ1-3; a possible D gene is TRBD1 (6 bases). The ends were cut back, 4 bases at V and 4 bases at J, with 14 bases in the middle. CDR1 is SGHTA, CDR2 FQGNSA, per germline. CDR3 size: 15 residues. The CDR3 bases are TGTGCCAGCAGCTCTAGTCCCGGGACAGGAAACACCATATATTTT. Translating gives CASSSSPGTGNTIYF.

The chain recombines TRBV6-5 with TRBJ1-1; 7 nucleotides align to TRBD1. The trim removed 4 bases at V and 6 bases at J, leaving 8 bases unmatched. From germline, CDR1 is MNHEY and CDR2 SVGAGI. CDR3 length equals 14 residues. CDR3 DNA: TGTGCCAGCAGTTCTCGACAGGGTTCATCTGAAGCTTTCTTT. Residues: CASSSRQGSSEAFF.

The rearrangement uses TRBV28 and TRBJ2-3; TRBD2 is a possible D gene (5 bases). Trimming took 5 bases from V and 5 from J, leaving 17 bases between them. Per germline, CDR1 MDHEN and CDR2 SYDVKM. The CDR3 has 15 residues. The CDR3 nucleotides read TGTGCCAGCAGTCCCCGAGGACTTGGCCTAGATACGCAGTATTTT. Translated, it gives CASSPRGLGLDTQYF.

This rearrangement joins TRBV7-9 to TRBJ2-5; TRBD1 matches 8 bases. The germline V gene has CDR1 SEHNR and CDR2 FQNEAQ (reference sequence). V lost 3 bases and J lost 1; bases outside the gene matches: 1. This CDR3 contains 14 residues. The CDR3 sequence is CASSFGTGQETQYF. The CDR3 DNA reads as TGTGCCAGCAGCTTCGGGACAGGCCAAGAGACCCAGTACTTC. The full variable domain, rest sourced from reference TRBV7-9 and TRBJ2-5, is DTGVSQNPRHKITKRGQNVTFRCDPISEHNRLYWYRQTLGQGPEFLTYFQNEAQLEKSRLLSDRFSAERPKGSFSTLEIQRTEQGDSAMYLCASSFGTGQETQYFGPGTRLLVL.

The V gene is TRBV5-1, the J gene TRBJ1-1; tentative D call: TRBD1 (5 bases). The CDR3 extends over 15 amino acids. The germline gives CDR1 SGHRS, CDR2 YFSETQ. V was pared by 2 bases and J by 0 bases, with 11 bases between. CDR3 protein: CASSLGGDLNTEAFF. The CDR3 region has the DNA TGCGCCAGCAGCTTAGGCGGGGACCTGAACACTGAAGCTTTCTTT.

This clone was detected once. The chain employs TRBV6-4 and TRBJ2-1, with 12 bases lining up with TRBD2. This CDR3 region has 17 residues. The V gene's germline CDR1 is MRHNA and CDR2 SNTAGT. V gave up 0 bases and J gave up 8 bases; unmatched junction bases: 8. The DNA for the CDR3 is TGTGCCAGCAGTGACTCGAGCTCTAGCGGGGGGGCCCATGAGCAGTTCTTC. It specifies CASSDSSSSGGAHEQFF.

This chain uses TRBV9 with TRBJ1-2; 7 bases are a match to TRBD1. Germline V lookup: CDR1 SGDLS, CDR2 YYNGEE. V gave up 2 bases and J gave up 4 bases; unmatched junction bases: 5. This CDR3 spans 14 amino acids. The CDR3 bases are TGTGCCAGCAGCGTGGGGACAGCTTCCTATGGCTACACCTTC. Translation gives CASSVGTASYGYTF.

The J gene is TRBJ2-1, the V gene TRBV18, with 8 bases identical to TRBD2. With V trimmed by 5 bases and J by 10 bases, 13 bases remained unmatched. This CDR3 spans 15 amino acids. CDR1 is KGHSH, CDR2 LQKENI, per germline. CDR3 DNA: TGTGCCAGCTCAGAAGGGACTAGATCTGTCGGCGAGCAGTTCTTC. As protein: CASSEGTRSVGEQFF.

The sample holds one count of this clone. The genes are TRBV18 and TRBJ2-2; TRBD2 aligns across 12 bases. The CDR3 is 17 amino acids. The V and J ends lost 4 bases and 1 base, in that order; junction bases with no gene match: 4. In germline, CDR1 is KGHSH, CDR2 LQKENI. The CDR3 DNA sequence: TGTGCCAGCTCACTTCGGGGACTAGCGGGGAACACCGGGGAGCTGTTTTTT. Amino acid sequence: CASSLRGLAGNTGELFF.

The chain is built from TRBV27 and TRBJ2-1, with D hard to call. V was clipped by 6 bases and J by 6 bases, with 24 bases between them. The CDR3 totals 17 residues. Per the germline V gene, CDR1 is MNHEY and CDR2 is SMNVEV (reference sequence). The CDR3 is CASSPSRRQLGVNEQFF. CDR3 coding DNA: TGTGCCAGCAGCCCTTCTCGACGGCAGCTTGGGGTCAATGAGCAGTTCTTC.

The chain recombines TRBV19 with TRBJ1-1; D is possibly TRBD1 (6 bases). From germline, CDR1 is LNHDA and CDR2 SQIVND (reference sequence). Trimming pared 8 bases from V and 5 bases from J, leaving 15 bases between. The CDR3 runs to 13 residues. CDR3 DNA: TGTGCCAGTTCGGAGGGGGTAAATACTGAAGCTTTCTTT. Its protein is CASSEGVNTEAFF.

The gene calls are TRBV5-5 and TRBJ2-3; the match to TRBD1 covers 9 bases. V lost 2 bases to trimming and J lost 4 bases; unmatched junction nucleotides: 8. The CDR3 consists of 16 residues. Germline lookup yields CDR1 SGHKS and CDR2 YYEKEE (reference sequence). CDR3 nucleotides: TGTGCCAGCAGCTTACTGACAGGGGGTCTCTCAGATACGCAGTATTTT. It translates to CASSLLTGGLSDTQYF.

J is TRBJ1-1 and V is TRBV7-2; D remains ambiguous. The CDR3 has 15 residues. The V gene's germline CDR1 is SGHTA and CDR2 FQGNSA. Trimming removed 2 bases at V and 4 bases at J, with 14 bases between. The CDR3 nucleotides are TGTGCCAGCAGCTTATTTTTCGGGCAGTTCACTGAAGCTTTCTTT. Translated: CASSLFFGQFTEAFF.

The chain carries TRBV5-4 and TRBJ1-1; the D is unclear. This CDR3 is built from 15 residues. The ends were cut back, 0 bases at V and 3 bases at J, with 12 bases in the middle. Germline CDR1 reads SGHNT; CDR2 reads YYREEE (reference sequence). The CDR3 nucleotides are TGTGCCAGCAGCTTGGCCAACGAGGGCTACACTGAAGCTTTCTTT. This sequence encodes CASSLANEGYTEAFF.

The rearrangement uses TRBV29-1 and TRBJ2-1; a possible D gene is TRBD2 (5 bases). This CDR3 comprises 12 residues. Germline V gene sequence: CDR1 SQVTM, CDR2 ANQGSEA. V lost 6 bases to trimming and J lost 4 bases, with 10 bases between them. The CDR3 region is CSVDRGYNEQFF. CDR3 DNA: TGCAGCGTCGACCGGGGTTACAATGAGCAGTTCTTC.

The chain joins TRBV15 to TRBJ2-3; 9 bases align to TRBD1. This CDR3 is 16 amino acids long. The V segment lost 5 bases and the J segment 3 bases; nucleotides outside the gene matches: 9. Per the germline V gene, CDR1 is LNHNV and CDR2 is YYDKDF (reference sequence). The CDR3 here is CATSLGPGQGTDTQYF. In DNA, the CDR3 is TGTGCCACCAGCTTGGGCCCGGGACAGGGTACAGATACGCAGTATTTT.

V gene TRBV18 combines with J gene TRBJ1-1; 9 bases match TRBD1. CDR1 and CDR2 from the germline V gene are KGHSH and LQKENI. The CDR3 consists of 15 residues. With 5 bases clipped from V and 0 bases from J, the junction kept 4 bases outside the gene matches. The CDR3 is CASSSYRGLNTEAFF. CDR3 bases: TGTGCCAGCTCATCCTACAGGGGGCTGAACACTGAAGCTTTCTTT. The variable domain in full, completed from reference TRBV18 and TRBJ1-1, reads NAGVMQNPRHLVRRRGQEARLRCSPMKGHSHVYWYRQLPEEGLKFMVYLQKENIIDESGMPKERFSAEFPKEGPSILRIQQVVRGDSAAYFCASSSYRGLNTEAFFGQGTRLTVV.

This clone was counted between two and nine times. The rearrangement joins TRBV29-1 to TRBJ2-5, with D perhaps matching TRBD2 (5 bases). CDR1 and CDR2 (germline): SQVTM, ANQGSEA. CDR3 length equals 12 residues. This chain's CDR3 is CSTSPGQETQYF. Written as DNA, the CDR3 is TGCAGTACCTCCCCGGGGCAAGAGACCCAGTACTTC.

This sequence joins TRBV30 and TRBJ1-3, with D perhaps matching TRBD1 (5 bases). CDR3 length: 15 amino acids. From germline, CDR1 is GTSNPN and CDR2 SVGIG (reference sequence). The ends were cut back, 2 bases at V and 0 bases at J, with 11 bases in the middle. The CDR3 coding sequence is TGTGCCTGGAGTACCGGACACCTCTCTGGAAACACCATATATTTT. Translation: CAWSTGHLSGNTIYF.

The rearrangement joins TRBV18 to TRBJ2-5; 8 nucleotides line up with TRBD2. Germline assignment: CDR1 KGHSH and CDR2 LQKENI. J was trimmed by 5 bases and V by 2 bases; bases with no gene match: 4. The CDR3 spans 14 residues. The CDR3: CASSPRRGEETQYF. For the CDR3, the DNA is TGTGCCAGCTCACCAAGGCGGGGGGAGGAGACCCAGTACTTC.

The V call is TRBV27, the J call TRBJ1-5; 7 nucleotides agree with TRBD1. Germline lookup yields CDR1 MNHEY and CDR2 SMNVEV (reference sequence). Trimming cost V 4 bases and J 4 bases; bases outside gene matches: 13. This CDR3 has 17 residues. CDR3 amino acids: CASSSRPTGTVNQPQHF. CDR3 coding DNA: TGTGCCAGCAGTTCCCGGCCGACCGGGACAGTGAATCAGCCCCAGCATTTT.

The chain has TRBV5-8 and TRBJ1-5; D is unresolved. Between the trimmed V and J ends, which lost 1 base and 4 bases, there was a span of 9 bases. Germline CDR1 reads SGHTS; CDR2 reads YDEGEE. The CDR3 has 14 residues. The CDR3 sequence: CASSLITPNQPQHF. The DNA of the CDR3 is TGTGCCAGCAGCTTGATTACACCTAATCAGCCCCAGCATTTT. Variable domain in full (rest from reference TRBV5-8 and TRBJ1-5): EAGVTQSPTHLIKTRGQQATLRCSPISGHTSVYWYQQALGLGLQFLLWYDEGEERNRGNFPPRFSGRQFPNYSSELNVNALELEDSALYLCASSLITPNQPQHFGDGTRLSIL.

This clone occurred a few times. The chain uses TRBV5-1 and TRBJ2-2; TRBD1 matches 7 bases. Germline assignment: CDR1 SGHRS and CDR2 YFSETQ. CDR3 length: 17 residues. The V segment lost 0 bases and the J segment 0 bases; nucleotides outside the gene matches: 5. This chain's CDR3 is CASSLAPGQSNTGELFF. The CDR3 DNA reads as TGCGCCAGCAGCTTGGCCCCGGGACAGTCGAACACCGGGGAGCTGTTTTTT.

This chain uses TRBV5-5 with TRBJ1-6; D remains unclear. Germline V CDR1 and CDR2: SGHKS, YYEKEE (reference sequence). V lost 1 base, J lost 8 bases, and 16 bases lay in between. The CDR3 covers 16 residues. For the CDR3, the DNA is TGTGCCAGCAGCTTGCTACTCCCTTTTGCGGATTCACCCCTCCACTTT. It codes for CASSLLLPFADSPLHF. Full variable domain (remainder filled in from reference TRBV5-5 and TRBJ1-6): DAGVTQSPTHLIKTRGQQVTLRCSPISGHKSVSWYQQVLGQGPQFIFQYYEKEERGRGNFPDRFSARQFPNYSSELNVNALLLGDSALYLCASSLLLPFADSPLHFGNGTRLTVT.

J is TRBJ1-5 and V is TRBV4-1; a weak D match, TRBD1 (6 bases). Trimming shortened V by 5 bases and J by 6 bases, and 14 bases separated the two germline ends. The germline V gene has CDR1 MGHRA and CDR2 YSYEKL. The length of the CDR3 is 14 residues. Here the CDR3 reads CASSGGWQGQPQHF. Here the CDR3 DNA reads TGCGCCAGCAGCGGGGGCTGGCAGGGTCAGCCCCAGCATTTT.

CDR3 amino acids: CASSSATWTGNQPQHF. The DNA for the CDR3 is TGTGCCAGCAGTTCCGCTACCTGGACGGGAAATCAGCCCCAGCATTTT. The chain couples TRBV27 to TRBJ1-5, with D hard to call. The V end was cut by 4 bases, the J end by 4 bases, with 17 bases between. Germline lookup yields CDR1 MNHEY and CDR2 SMNVEV (reference sequence). This CDR3 contains 16 residues.

The V and J genes are TRBV7-2 and TRBJ2-3, with a weak D call TRBD2 (5 bases). Germline V gene data show CDR1 as SGHTA and CDR2 as FQGNSA. CDR3 size: 14 residues. V was clipped by 0 bases and J by 5 bases, with 9 bases between them. In nucleotides, the CDR3 is TGTGCCAGCAGCTTAGCGGGAGAAGTAGATACGCAGTATTTT. It encodes CASSLAGEVDTQYF.